This TCR beta chain originates from a study of blood T cell repertoires in COVID-19. Study overall: The United States, Italy and Spain were the sources of the acute and convalescent COVID-19 samples. Sources were T cells, B-cell-depleted T cells, or PBMCs; the material itself was cDNA or gDNA.

Losses at the gene ends were 3 bases for V and 3 bases for J; bases not matched to a gene: 1. The CDR3 spans 13 residues. Germline lookup yields CDR1 MDHEN and CDR2 SYDVKM. In the authors' methods: Reference gene primers were amplified, and this amplification served to estimate nucleated cell counts. Measured with immunoSEQ multiplex PCR; TCRdb has only the in-frame clones, and not every one. The V and J calls and clone size are taken from that table; D and trimming were inferred from the DNA. The sample contains about 60,000 clones, less than 80% of which appear only once. The sequenced sample was peripheral blood. This sequence joins TRBV28 and TRBJ1-2; 7 bases are a match to TRBD1. The source of this sequence is a human donor in a cohort sampled during active COVID-19. In DNA, the CDR3 is TGTGCCAGCAGTTTCGACAGGGACTATGGCTACACCTTC. This encodes CASSFDRDYGYTF.